These 14 T cell receptor beta chains were sequenced from one sample in a study of blood T cell repertoires in COVID-19. Some clones are missing from TCRdb's copy, which holds only in-frame ones; the method was immunoSEQ multiplex PCR. Counted here are about 520,000 clones, 70% to 90% occurring once; the ten biggest clones make up roughly 3.2%. The sample comprised peripheral blood. These receptors came from a human donor in a cohort sampled during active COVID-19.

CDR3: CASSLGSGAGGYTF. CDR3 nucleotides: TGTGCCAGCAGTTTGGGGTCAGGGGCCGGAGGCTACACCTTC. The chain is built from TRBV28 and TRBJ1-2; tentatively, D is TRBD1 (6 bases). Germline loops: CDR1 MDHEN, CDR2 SYDVKM. Trimming removed 3 bases at V and 8 bases at J, with 16 bases between. There are 14 residues in the CDR3.

The chain joins TRBV19 to TRBJ2-7; 9 bases are a match to TRBD2. CDR1 and CDR2 from the germline V gene are LNHDA and SQIVND (reference sequence). V was pared by 0 bases and J by 6 bases, with 6 bases of the junction left unmatched. This CDR3 contains 15 residues. The CDR3 DNA reads as TGTGCCAGTAGTATAGATAGCGGGAGTAGAGGCGAGCAGTACTTC. It specifies CASSIDSGSRGEQYF. Filled out from reference TRBV19 and TRBJ2-7, the complete variable domain reads DGGITQSPKYLFRKEGQNVTLSCEQNLNHDAMYWYRQDPGQGLRLIYYSQIVNDFQKGDIAEGYSVSREKKESFPLTVTSAQKNPTAFYLCASSIDSGSRGEQYFGPGTRLTVT.

The chain uses TRBV10-2 and TRBJ2-5, with 8 positions matching TRBD2. CDR1 is WSHSY, CDR2 SAAADI, per germline. This CDR3 comprises 14 residues. J gave up 4 bases and V 7 bases, and 8 bases lay outside the gene matches. As DNA, the CDR3 is TGCGCCAGCACCCGAGCGGGAGAAGGAGAGACCCAGTACTTC. Its protein is CASTRAGEGETQYF.

The V call is TRBV7-2, the J call TRBJ2-2, with 8 bases matching TRBD1. With 2 bases clipped from V and 4 bases from J, the junction kept 6 bases outside the gene matches. This CDR3 is 16 amino acids long. Germline assignment: CDR1 SGHTA and CDR2 FQGNSA. CDR3 in DNA: TGTGCCAGCAGCTTACCAGGGGGCAAGGGCACCGGGGAGCTGTTTTTT. Amino acids: CASSLPGGKGTGELFF.

With regard to this clone: Within the sample, other DNA sequences also encode this same CDR3. V usage is TRBV19 and J usage is TRBJ1-1, with D hard to call. V was clipped by 2 bases and J by 1 base, with 5 bases between them. Germline V CDR1 and CDR2: LNHDA, SQIVND (reference sequence). CDR3 length equals 13 residues. Here the CDR3 reads CASSISGNTEAFF. CDR3 DNA: TGTGCCAGTAGTATATCCGGGAACACTGAAGCTTTCTTT.

The chain employs TRBV5-4 and TRBJ2-1; D might be TRBD2 (5 bases). There are 13 residues in the CDR3. V lost 0 bases, J lost 8 bases, and 9 bases lay in between. Germline assignment: CDR1 SGHNT and CDR2 YYREEE (reference sequence). This CDR3 is CASSLVGSHEQFF. The CDR3, as DNA: TGTGCCAGCAGCTTGGTGGGGAGCCATGAGCAGTTCTTC.

The CDR3 coding sequence is TGTGCAAGTCGCCTCCCCCGGAGTATCCCCTACAATGAGCAGTTCTTC. Residues: CASRLPRSIPYNEQFF. The chain is built from TRBV12-2 and TRBJ2-1; TRBD2, as called in the table, went unchecked against the DNA. TRBV12-2 is annotated as a pseudogene. The CDR3 is 16 amino acids.

V is TRBV3-1 (or the pseudogene TRBV3-2) and J is TRBJ2-1; a possible D gene is TRBD2 (6 bases). Germline CDR1 reads LGHDT; CDR2 reads YNNKEL (reference sequence). CDR3 length equals 18 residues. V was shortened by 1 base and J by 0 bases, with 16 bases between the two germline ends. The CDR3 DNA follows: TGTGCCAGCAGCCAAGTGGCCCGGGACTGCAGCTCCTACAATGAGCAGTTCTTC. As protein: CASSQVARDCSSYNEQFF.

The V gene is TRBV11-2, the J gene TRBJ1-6; 7 bases map to TRBD1. The CDR3 loop spans 16 amino acids. Per germline, CDR1 SGHAT and CDR2 FQNNGV. The trim removed 1 base at V and 10 bases at J, leaving 10 bases unmatched. CDR3 sequence: CASSLAPTGISSPLHF. The CDR3 region has the DNA TGTGCCAGCAGCTTAGCCCCGACAGGGATTTCATCACCCCTCCACTTT.

DNA of the CDR3: TGTGCCAGCAGCTTATCAGGGGTTGTCAGCCATGAGCAGTTCTTC. Its translation is CASSLSGVVSHEQFF. J is TRBJ2-1 and V is TRBV7-2; maybe TRBD1 (6 bases). The germline V and J ends were trimmed by 2 bases and 8 bases, with 16 bases remaining between them. Germline CDR1 is SGHTA and CDR2 is FQGNSA. This CDR3 is 15 amino acids long.

The V gene is TRBV2, the J gene TRBJ1-2; tentatively, D is TRBD1 (6 bases). V was clipped by 6 bases and J by 4 bases, with 18 bases between them. Germline V gene lookup returns CDR1 SNHLY and CDR2 FYNNEI. This CDR3 has 15 residues. CDR3 in amino acids: CASSERVGASYGYTF. The CDR3 DNA reads TGTGCCAGCAGCGAAAGGGTGGGGGCCAGCTATGGCTACACCTTC. The full variable domain, its missing parts supplied by reference TRBV2 and TRBJ1-2, is EPEVTQTPSHQVTQMGQEVILRCVPISNHLYFYWYRQILGQKVEFLVSFYNNEISEKSEIFDDQFSVERPDGSNFTLKIRSTKLEDSAMYFCASSERVGASYGYTFGSGTRLTVV.

This clone was observed a single time. V is TRBV19 and J is TRBJ2-3, with a tentative D call TRBD1 (5 bases). Per germline, CDR1 LNHDA and CDR2 SQIVND (reference sequence). The CDR3 runs to 12 residues. Trimming removed 6 bases from V and 7 bases from J, with 11 bases in between. The CDR3: CASSPGPYTQYF. The CDR3 DNA reads TGTGCCAGTAGCCCAGGGCCTTATACGCAGTATTTT.

The gene calls are TRBV2 and TRBJ2-5, with D tentatively TRBD2 (5 bases). This CDR3 comprises 14 residues. V was pared by 8 bases and J by 2 bases, with 15 bases between. Germline assignment: CDR1 SNHLY and CDR2 FYNNEI. Written as DNA, the CDR3 is TGTGCCAGCTGGGCCCTCGGGGAGCAAGAGACCCAGTACTTC. Translation gives CASWALGEQETQYF.

This clone showed up just once. This chain uses TRBV2 with TRBJ2-1; possibly TRBD2 for D (6 bases). Germline assignment: CDR1 SNHLY and CDR2 FYNNEI. CDR3 length equals 13 residues. V was trimmed by 6 bases and J by 9 bases, leaving 15 bases between them. This chain's CDR3 is CASREEGRVEQFF. For the CDR3, the DNA is TGTGCCAGCAGAGAGGAGGGGCGGGTTGAGCAGTTCTTC.